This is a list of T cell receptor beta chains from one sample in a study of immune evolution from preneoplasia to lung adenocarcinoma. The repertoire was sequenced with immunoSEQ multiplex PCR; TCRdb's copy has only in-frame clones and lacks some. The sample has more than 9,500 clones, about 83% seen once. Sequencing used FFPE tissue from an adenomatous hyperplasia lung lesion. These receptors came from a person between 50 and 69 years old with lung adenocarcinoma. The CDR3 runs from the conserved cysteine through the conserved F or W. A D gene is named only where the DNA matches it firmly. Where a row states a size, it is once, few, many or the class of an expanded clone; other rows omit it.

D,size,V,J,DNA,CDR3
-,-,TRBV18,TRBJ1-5,TGTGCCAGCTCACCACAATCCCACGTGGTGGGTGAGCCCCAGCATTTT,CASSPQSHVVGEPQHF
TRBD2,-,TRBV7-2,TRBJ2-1,TGTGCCAGCAGCCGACCACGACTAGCGGCAAATGAGCAGTTCTTC,CASSRPRLAANEQFF
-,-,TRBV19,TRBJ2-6,TGTGCCAGTAGTATACGGGGTGGGGCCAACGTCCTGACTTTC,CASSIRGGANVLTF
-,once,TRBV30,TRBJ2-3,TGTGCCTGGACCCTTGGACAGTCCTCCACAGATACGCAGTATTTT,CAWTLGQSSTDTQYF
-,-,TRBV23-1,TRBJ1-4,TGCGCCAGCAGTCGGCCGCCCCCGCCACCAAAACTGTTTTTT,CASSRPPPPPKLFF
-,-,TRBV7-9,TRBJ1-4,TGTGCCAGCAGCTTACGAATTAATGAAAAACTGTTTTTT,CASSLRINEKLFF
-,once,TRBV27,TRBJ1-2,TGTGCCAGCAGTTATACTATTACGGGGACCGGCTACACCTTC,CASSYTITGTGYTF
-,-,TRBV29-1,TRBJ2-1,TGCAGCGTTGAAGGGTACCCGGGCGGTGCTAACAATGAGCAGTTCTTC,CSVEGYPGGANNEQFF
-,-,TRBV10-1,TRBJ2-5,TGCGCCAGCAGTAGCGGAAAAAGAGGGCCACTCGAGACCCAGTACTTC,CASSSGKRGPLETQYF
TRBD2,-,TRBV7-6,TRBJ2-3,TGTGCCAGCAGTCGAACAGGACTAGCGGGAGGGCATTCGACAGATACGCAGTATTTT,CASSRTGLAGGHSTDTQYF
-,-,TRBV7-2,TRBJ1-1,TGTGCCAGCAGCTTAGTAATCGGACACCGAGGCACTGAAGCTTTCTTT,CASSLVIGHRGTEAFF
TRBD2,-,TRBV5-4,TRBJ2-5,TGTGCCAGCAGCGCTGGGACTAGCGCTATCCAAGAGACCCAGTACTTC,CASSAGTSAIQETQYF
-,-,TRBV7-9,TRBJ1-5,TGTGCCAGCGGGGATAGCAATCAGCCCCAGCATTTT,CASGDSNQPQHF
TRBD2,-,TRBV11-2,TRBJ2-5,TGTGCCAGCAGCTTATTCTCACTAGCGGCTGGGGAGACCCAGTACTTC,CASSLFSLAAGETQYF
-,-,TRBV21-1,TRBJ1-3,TGTGCCAGCAGCAAAAAAAAGATTGGACAGGGTGGAAACACCATATATTTT,CASSKKKIGQGGNTIYF
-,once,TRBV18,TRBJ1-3,TGTGCCAGCAATAACAGCCCCAGAGGAAACACCATATATTTT,CASNNSPRGNTIYF
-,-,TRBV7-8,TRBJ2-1,TGTGCCAGCAGCTTAGACAGGGCGTTGGGGGGTGAGCAGTTCTTC,CASSLDRALGGEQFF
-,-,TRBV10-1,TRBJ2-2,TGCGCCAGCAGTGGATCTTCCAGGTTGAACACCGGGGAGCTGTTTTTT,CASSGSSRLNTGELFF
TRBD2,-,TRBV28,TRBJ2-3,TGTGCCACCAAACTAGCGGCTAGCACAGATACGCAGTATTTT,CATKLAASTDTQYF
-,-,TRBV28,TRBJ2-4,TGTGCCAGCCGGGTGAAAAACATTCAGTACTTC,CASRVKNIQYF
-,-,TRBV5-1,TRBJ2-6,TGCGCCAGCAGCTCACCGGGACAATGGGGCTCTGGGGCCAACGTCCTGACTTTC,CASSSPGQWGSGANVLTF
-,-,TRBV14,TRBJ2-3,TGTGCCAGCAGCCTTAGCCCAGATACGCAGTATTTT,CASSLSPDTQYF
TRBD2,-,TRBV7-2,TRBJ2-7,TGTGCCAGCAGCCCTATGGGGGGGAACTACGAGCAGTACTTC,CASSPMGGNYEQYF
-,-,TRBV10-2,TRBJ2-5,TGCGCCAGCATGAATAGACAGGTCTTAGACGGGGAGACCCAGTACTTC,CASMNRQVLDGETQYF
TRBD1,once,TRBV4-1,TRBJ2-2,TGCGCCAGCAGTTCCGGGACAGGGAGTTCCGGGGAGCTGTTTTTT,CASSSGTGSSGELFF
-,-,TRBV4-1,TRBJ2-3,TGCGCCAGCAGCCCGGTCGGGGTGGACACAGATACGCAGTATTTT,CASSPVGVDTDTQYF
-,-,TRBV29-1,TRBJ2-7,TGCAGCGTTGAGAAGGCCGGAACCTACGAGCAGTACTTC,CSVEKAGTYEQYF
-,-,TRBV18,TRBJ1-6,TGTGCCAGCTCACCACTGTCCGGCAGGAGCCGAGATAATTCACCCCTCCACTTT,CASSPLSGRSRDNSPLHF
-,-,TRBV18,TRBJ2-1,TGTGCCAGCTCACGGTCACAGGGAAACCTCCTCGATGAGCAGTTCTTC,CASSRSQGNLLDEQFF